This entry describes one TCR beta chain. These data are taken from a study of blood T cell repertoires in COVID-19. With 4 bases removed from V and 6 bases from J, the gap between germline ends came to 14 bases. This CDR3 spans 15 amino acids. CDR1 is SGHKS and CDR2 is YYEKEE in the germline V gene (reference sequence). Some clones are missing from TCRdb's copy, which holds only in-frame ones; the method was immunoSEQ multiplex PCR. The repertoire holds 120,000 or so clones, with about 85% as singletons. Sequencing was carried out using peripheral blood. The sequence was obtained from a human donor in a cohort sampled during active COVID-19. This chain links TRBV5-5 with TRBJ1-6; D perhaps matches TRBD1 (6 bases). CDR3 nucleotides: TGTGCCAGCAGCCAAAGGACAGCTAGTAATTCACCCCTCCACTTT. Translation gives CASSQRTASNSPLHF. Variable domain in full (rest from reference TRBV5-5 and TRBJ1-6): DAGVTQSPTHLIKTRGQQVTLRCSPISGHKSVSWYQQVLGQGPQFIFQYYEKEERGRGNFPDRFSARQFPNYSSELNVNALLLGDSALYLCASSQRTASNSPLHFGNGTRLTVT.